These 9 T cell receptor beta chains originate from one sample sequenced in a study of OX40 agonist ivuxolimab in advanced cancers. Some clones are missing from TCRdb's copy, which holds only in-frame ones; the method was immunoSEQ multiplex PCR. The sample contains tens of thousands of clones, 65% to 85% of which appear only once. The sequencing used CD4+ or CD8+ T cells sorted from blood, collected in a trial of the OX40 agonist ivuxolimab. These receptors all come from an adult with an advanced solid tumor such as melanoma, head and neck, liver or kidney cancer.

The J gene is TRBJ2-7, the V gene TRBV20-1; no clear D. CDR3 length: 11 residues. Trimming shortened V by 3 bases and J by 0 bases, and 3 bases separated the two germline ends. Germline loops: CDR1 DFQATT, CDR2 SNEGSKA (reference sequence). The CDR3 DNA sequence: TGCAGTGCTAGCATCTCCTACGAGCAGTACTTC. Translation gives CSASISYEQYF.

This chain connects TRBV2 to TRBJ1-2, with D unresolved. The CDR3 extends over 14 amino acids. CDR1 is SNHLY, CDR2 FYNNEI, per germline. Trimming pared 5 bases from V and 4 bases from J, leaving 14 bases between. CDR3 DNA sequence: TGTGCCAGCAGTTTCGAGGGCCGCGGCTATGGCTACACCTTC. This encodes CASSFEGRGYGYTF. The entire variable domain, with the rest obtained from reference TRBV2 and TRBJ1-2, is as follows: EPEVTQTPSHQVTQMGQEVILRCVPISNHLYFYWYRQILGQKVEFLVSFYNNEISEKSEIFDDQFSVERPDGSNFTLKIRSTKLEDSAMYFCASSFEGRGYGYTFGSGTRLTVV.

This clone was observed a few times. The chain employs TRBV7-9 and TRBJ2-1, with D perhaps TRBD1 or TRBD2 (5 bases each). The V end lost 3 bases, the J end lost 1 base, and 10 bases lay between the germline ends. The CDR3 consists of 15 residues. The germline V gene encodes CDR1 SEHNR and CDR2 FQNEAQ (reference sequence). CDR3 coding DNA: TGTGCCAGCAGCTTGGGGGACGGTTCCTACAATGAGCAGTTCTTC. This codes for CASSLGDGSYNEQFF.

This clone has a single count. V gene TRBV19 combines with J gene TRBJ1-2, with no clear D. Deletions cut 5 bases from V and 4 bases from J, with 11 bases between. This CDR3 is 13 amino acids long. The germline gives CDR1 LNHDA, CDR2 SQIVND (reference sequence). This chain's CDR3 is CASSPRIVYGYTF. As DNA, the CDR3 is TGTGCCAGTAGTCCTCGGATTGTCTATGGCTACACCTTC. The variable domain in full, with the rest retrieved from reference TRBV19 and TRBJ1-2, is DGGITQSPKYLFRKEGQNVTLSCEQNLNHDAMYWYRQDPGQGLRLIYYSQIVNDFQKGDIAEGYSVSREKKESFPLTVTSAQKNPTAFYLCASSPRIVYGYTFGSGTRLTVV.

This clone was detected once. The genes are TRBV5-1 and TRBJ1-5; tentative D call: TRBD1 (5 bases). This CDR3 comprises 14 residues. Trimming stripped 0 bases from V and 3 bases from J, with 7 bases between. The germline V gene encodes CDR1 SGHRS and CDR2 YFSETQ. This CDR3 reads CASSLAGTNQPQHF. In nucleotides, the CDR3 is TGCGCCAGCAGCTTGGCAGGGACCAATCAGCCCCAGCATTTT.

V and J are TRBV27 and TRBJ1-1; 7 bases map to TRBD1. The CDR3 length is 13 residues. V shed 3 bases, J shed 5 bases, and the junction held 3 bases outside the gene matches. Germline lookup yields CDR1 MNHEY and CDR2 SMNVEV (reference sequence). As DNA, the CDR3 is TGTGCCAGCAGTTTCAACAGGGGAACTGAAGCTTTCTTT. Amino acid sequence: CASSFNRGTEAFF.

This clone was recorded a few times. The gene calls are TRBV7-8 and TRBJ1-4, with 8 bases matching TRBD1. CDR3 length equals 14 residues. Looked up from germline, CDR1 is SGHVS and CDR2 is FQNEAQ. The J segment lost 6 bases and the V segment lost 5 bases, leaving 5 bases of the junction unmatched. CDR3 DNA sequence: TGTGCCAGCAGCGGGACCAGGGGGCATGAAAAACTGTTTTTT. It translates to CASSGTRGHEKLFF. Together with reference TRBV7-8 and TRBJ1-4, the CDR3 gives the full variable domain: GAGVSQSPRYKVAKRGQDVALRCDPISGHVSLFWYQQALGQGPEFLTYFQNEAQLDKSGLPSDRFFAERPEGSVSTLKIQRTQQEDSAVYLCASSGTRGHEKLFFGSGTQLSVL.

This clone was counted a single time. This chain joins TRBV5-1 and TRBJ1-1; tentative D call: TRBD1 (5 bases). The CDR3 has 15 amino acids. Looked up from germline, CDR1 is SGHRS and CDR2 is YFSETQ. V lost 0 bases and J 0 bases, leaving 9 bases between the germline ends. CDR3 loop: CASSLEPGVNTEAFF. The CDR3 region has the DNA TGCGCCAGCAGCTTGGAGCCGGGGGTGAACACTGAAGCTTTCTTT.

The genes are TRBV5-4 and TRBJ2-5; 7 bases align to TRBD1. CDR3 length equals 13 residues. The V gene's germline CDR1 is SGHNT and CDR2 YYREEE (reference sequence). V shed 4 bases, J shed 5 bases, and the junction held 5 bases outside the gene matches. In nucleotides, the CDR3 is TGTGCCAGCAGCATTGACAGGGAGGAGACCCAGTACTTC. Its protein is CASSIDREETQYF.